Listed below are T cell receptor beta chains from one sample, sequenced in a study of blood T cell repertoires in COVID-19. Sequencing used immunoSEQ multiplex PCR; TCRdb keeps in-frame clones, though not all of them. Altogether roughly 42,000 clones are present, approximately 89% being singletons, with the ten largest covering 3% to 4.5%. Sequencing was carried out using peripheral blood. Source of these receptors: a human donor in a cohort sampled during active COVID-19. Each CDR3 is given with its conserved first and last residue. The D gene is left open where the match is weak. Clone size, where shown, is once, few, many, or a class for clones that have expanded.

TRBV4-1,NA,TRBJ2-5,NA,CASSQGQVSQETQYF,TGCGCCAGCAGCCAAGGACAGGTATCCCAAGAGACCCAGTACTTC
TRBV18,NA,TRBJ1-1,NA,CASSPFSVRGTEAFF,TGTGCCAGCTCACCCTTTAGTGTTAGGGGCACTGAAGCTTTCTTT
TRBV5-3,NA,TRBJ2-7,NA,CARSSNPGGASYEQYF,TGTGCCAGAAGCTCGAACCCCGGCGGAGCTTCCTACGAGCAGTACTTC
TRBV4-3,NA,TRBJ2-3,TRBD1,CASSQRTGGHTDTQYF,TGCGCCAGCAGCCAACGGACAGGGGGGCACACAGATACGCAGTATTTT
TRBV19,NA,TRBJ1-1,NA,CASNSRRGGVAEAFF,TGTGCCAGTAACTCTCGGCGAGGGGGAGTCGCTGAAGCTTTCTTT
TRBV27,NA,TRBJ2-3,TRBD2,CASGLAGSTDTQYF,TGTGCCAGCGGGCTAGCGGGCAGCACAGATACGCAGTATTTT
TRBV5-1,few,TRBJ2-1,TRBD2,CASSPGTSGIGEQFF,TGCGCCAGCAGCCCCGGGACTAGCGGGATCGGTGAGCAGTTCTTC
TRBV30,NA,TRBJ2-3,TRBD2,CAWNLAGGPTDTQYF,TGTGCCTGGAACCTAGCGGGAGGGCCCACAGATACGCAGTATTTT
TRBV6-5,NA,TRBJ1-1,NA,CASSYGGGTEAFF,TGTGCCAGCAGTTACGGGGGGGGGACTGAAGCTTTCTTT
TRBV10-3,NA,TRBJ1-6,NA,CAISDMGETPLHF,TGTGCCATCAGTGATATGGGAGAGACACCCCTCCACTTT
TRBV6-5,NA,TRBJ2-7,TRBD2,CASRNRGLAIQYF,TGTGCCAGCAGAAACAGGGGACTAGCGATTCAGTACTTC
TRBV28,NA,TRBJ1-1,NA,CASSFRGGMNTEAFF,TGTGCCAGCAGTTTCCGGGGGGGGATGAACACTGAAGCTTTCTTT
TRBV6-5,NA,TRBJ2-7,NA,CASSYSGVGSYEQYF,TGTGCCAGCAGTTACTCAGGGGTGGGATCCTACGAGCAGTACTTC
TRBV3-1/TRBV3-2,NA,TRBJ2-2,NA,CASSQDPFPSNTGELFF,TGTGCCAGCAGCCAAGATCCCTTCCCGTCGAACACCGGGGAGCTGTTTTTT
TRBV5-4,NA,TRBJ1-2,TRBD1,CASSSPIDRDNYGYTF,TGTGCCAGCAGCTCTCCCATTGACAGGGACAACTATGGCTACACCTTC
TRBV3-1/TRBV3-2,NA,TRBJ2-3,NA,CASSHPRSVEGTDTQYF,TGTGCCAGCAGCCATCCCCGTAGCGTTGAGGGCACAGATACGCAGTATTTT
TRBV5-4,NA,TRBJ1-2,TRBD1,CASSQGQVRGYGYTF,TGTGCCAGCAGCCAGGGACAGGTCCGCGGCTATGGCTACACCTTC
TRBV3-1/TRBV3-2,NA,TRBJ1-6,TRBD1,CASSPGDRDSPLHF,TGTGCCAGCAGCCCTGGGGACAGGGATTCACCCCTCCACTTT
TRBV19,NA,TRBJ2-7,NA,CASSRFAGLSSYEQYF,TGTGCCAGTAGTCGTTTTGCGGGGCTGTCATCCTACGAGCAGTACTTC
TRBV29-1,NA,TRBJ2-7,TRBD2,CSVAGTSGSYEQYF,TGCAGCGTCGCCGGGACTAGCGGGAGTTACGAGCAGTACTTC
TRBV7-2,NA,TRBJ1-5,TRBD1,CASSRGQGGNQPQHF,TGTGCCAGCAGCCGCGGACAGGGGGGCAATCAGCCCCAGCATTTT
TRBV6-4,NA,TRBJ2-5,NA,CASSEGGESTIQETQYF,TGTGCCAGCAGTGAGGGGGGAGAGAGTACAATCCAAGAGACCCAGTACTTC
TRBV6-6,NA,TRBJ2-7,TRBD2,CALAVGTSASSYEQYF,TGTGCCCTAGCGGTAGGGACTAGCGCGAGCTCCTACGAGCAGTACTTC
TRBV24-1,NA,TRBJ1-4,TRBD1,CATSDPGTAINEKLFF,TGTGCCACCAGTGACCCAGGGACAGCCATTAATGAAAAACTGTTTTTT
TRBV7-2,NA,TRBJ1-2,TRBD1,CASSSLRDRYYGYTF,TGTGCCAGCAGCTCGCTTAGGGACAGATACTATGGCTACACCTTC
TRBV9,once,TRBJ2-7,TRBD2,CASSVGTSGGDEQYF,TGTGCCAGCAGCGTAGGTACTAGCGGGGGAGACGAGCAGTACTTC
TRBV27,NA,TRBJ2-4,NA,CASTKNQGAKNIQYF,TGTGCCAGCACCAAAAACCAGGGAGCCAAAAACATTCAGTACTTC
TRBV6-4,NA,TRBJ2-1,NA,CASSESTYNEQFF,TGTGCCAGCAGTGAGTCAACCTACAATGAGCAGTTCTTC